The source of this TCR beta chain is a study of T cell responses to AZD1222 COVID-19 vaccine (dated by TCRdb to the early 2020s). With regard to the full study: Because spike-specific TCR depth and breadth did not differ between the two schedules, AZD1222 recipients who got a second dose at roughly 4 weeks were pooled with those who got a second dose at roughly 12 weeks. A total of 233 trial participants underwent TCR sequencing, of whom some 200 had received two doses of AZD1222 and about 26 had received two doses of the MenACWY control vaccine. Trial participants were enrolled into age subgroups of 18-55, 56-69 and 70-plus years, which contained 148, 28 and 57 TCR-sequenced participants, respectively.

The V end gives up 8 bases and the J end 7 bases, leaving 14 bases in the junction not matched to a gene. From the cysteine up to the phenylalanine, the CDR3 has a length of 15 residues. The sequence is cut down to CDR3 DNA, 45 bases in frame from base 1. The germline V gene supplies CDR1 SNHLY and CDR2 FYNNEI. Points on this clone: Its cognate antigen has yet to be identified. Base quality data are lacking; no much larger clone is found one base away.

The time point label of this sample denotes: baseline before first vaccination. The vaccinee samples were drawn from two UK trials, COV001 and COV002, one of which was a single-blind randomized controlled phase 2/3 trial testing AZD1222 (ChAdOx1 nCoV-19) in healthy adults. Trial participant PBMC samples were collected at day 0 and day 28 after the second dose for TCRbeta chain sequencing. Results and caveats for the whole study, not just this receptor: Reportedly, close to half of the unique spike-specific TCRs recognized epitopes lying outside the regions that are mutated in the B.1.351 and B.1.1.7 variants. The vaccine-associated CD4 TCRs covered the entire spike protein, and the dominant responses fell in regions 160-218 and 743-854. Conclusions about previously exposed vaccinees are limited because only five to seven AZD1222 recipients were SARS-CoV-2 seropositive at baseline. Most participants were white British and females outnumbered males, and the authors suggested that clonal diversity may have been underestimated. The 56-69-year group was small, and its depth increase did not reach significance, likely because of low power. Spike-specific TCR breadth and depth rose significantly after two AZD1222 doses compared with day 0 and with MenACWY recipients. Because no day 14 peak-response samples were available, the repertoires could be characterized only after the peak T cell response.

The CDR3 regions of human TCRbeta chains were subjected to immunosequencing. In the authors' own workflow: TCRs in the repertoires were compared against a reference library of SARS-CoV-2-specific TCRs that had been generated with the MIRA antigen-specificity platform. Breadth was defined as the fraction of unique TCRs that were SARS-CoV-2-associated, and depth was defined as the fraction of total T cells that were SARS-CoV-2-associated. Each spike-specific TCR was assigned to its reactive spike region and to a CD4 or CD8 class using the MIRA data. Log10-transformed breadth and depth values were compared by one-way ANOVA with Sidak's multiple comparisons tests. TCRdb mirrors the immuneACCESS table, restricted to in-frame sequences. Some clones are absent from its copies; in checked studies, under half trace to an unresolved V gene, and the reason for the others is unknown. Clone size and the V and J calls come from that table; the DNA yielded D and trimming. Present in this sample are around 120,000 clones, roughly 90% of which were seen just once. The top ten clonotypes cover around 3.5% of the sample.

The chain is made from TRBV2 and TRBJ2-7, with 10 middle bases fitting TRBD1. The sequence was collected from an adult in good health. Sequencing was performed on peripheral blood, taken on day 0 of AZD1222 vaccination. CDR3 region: CASARGGTGAQEQYF. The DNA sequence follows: TGTGCCAGCGCCAGGGGGGGGACAGGGGCGCAAGAGCAGTACTTC.